The rows below give T cell receptor beta chains drawn from one sample of a study of T cell responses to AZD1222 COVID-19 vaccine. Sequencing used immunoSEQ multiplex PCR; TCRdb keeps in-frame clones, though not all of them. The data show approximately 150,000 clones, around nine tenths seen once. Sequencing used peripheral blood, obtained on day 0 of AZD1222 vaccination. These receptors originate from an adult in good health. Both conserved end residues are trimmed from each CDR3. Each record gives: V gene, CDR3 length, CDR3 protein.

TRBV3-1/TRBV3-2 | 15 | ASSHRQWTGGTGELF
TRBV6-5 | 12 | ASSYSPGTYEQY
TRBV27 | 11 | ASSLSRTYEQY
TRBV10-2 | 21 | ASSDKDPGLAEGLQVDTDTQY
TRBV30 | 12 | AWRDFLYTDTQY
TRBV2 | 13 | ASQTDRSNQETQY
TRBV27 | 10 | ASSLGNNEQF
TRBV19 | 13 | ASSTPTVINQPQH
TRBV5-6 | 12 | ASSRGRGNTEAF
TRBV27 | 11 | ASSRQGGYEQY
TRBV11-1 | 13 | ASSLEGVGSYEQY
TRBV3-1/TRBV3-2 | 12 | ASSQDWKAGELF
TRBV30 | 11 | AWDRSSYNEQF
TRBV19 | 11 | ASSSKLNTEAF
TRBV24-1 | 13 | ATSDPDSAYNEQF
TRBV9 | 12 | ASSVDQSSNTIY
TRBV10-3 | 12 | AIRRQGANNEQF